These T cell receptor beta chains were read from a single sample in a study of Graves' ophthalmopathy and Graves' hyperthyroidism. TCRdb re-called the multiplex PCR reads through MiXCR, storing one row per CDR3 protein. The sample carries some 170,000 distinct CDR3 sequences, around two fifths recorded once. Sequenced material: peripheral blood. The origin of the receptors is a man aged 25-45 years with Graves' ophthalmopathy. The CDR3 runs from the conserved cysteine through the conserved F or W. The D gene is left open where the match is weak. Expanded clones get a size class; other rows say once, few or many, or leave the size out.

CDR3 protein: CATSDLGAGETQYF
CDR3 DNA: TGTGCCACCAGTGATCTCGGGGCGGGAGAGACCCAGTACTTC
V gene: TRBV24-1
J gene: TRBJ2-5
clone size: many
D gene: .

CDR3 protein: CASSLGQDQPQHF
CDR3 DNA: TGTGCCAGCAGCTTGGGGCAGGATCAGCCCCAGCATTTT
V gene: TRBV7-3
J gene: TRBJ1-5
clone size: .
D gene: .

CDR3 protein: CASSSDRELSEAFF
CDR3 DNA: TGTGCCAGCAGTTCTGACAGGGAGCTATCTGAAGCTTTCTTT
V gene: TRBV28
J gene: TRBJ1-1
clone size: .
D gene: TRBD1

CDR3 protein: CASSLSLQGIYEQYF
CDR3 DNA: TGTGCCAGCAGCTTATCTTTACAGGGGATCTACGAGCAGTACTTC
V gene: TRBV7-2
J gene: TRBJ2-7
clone size: many
D gene: TRBD1

CDR3 protein: CASSFPAGQEQETQYF
CDR3 DNA: TGTGCCAGCAGCTTCCCCGCGGGACAGGAGCAAGAGACCCAGTACTTC
V gene: TRBV7-2
J gene: TRBJ2-5
clone size: .
D gene: TRBD1

CDR3 protein: CASSYSKVRLAEDYEQYF
CDR3 DNA: TGTGCCAGCAGTTACTCTAAAGTACGACTAGCGGAGGACTACGAGCAGTACTTC
V gene: TRBV6-2/TRBV6-3
J gene: TRBJ2-7
clone size: .
D gene: TRBD2

CDR3 protein: CASSKTGGGHYEQYF
CDR3 DNA: TGTGCCAGCAGCAAGACAGGTGGGGGACACTACGAGCAGTACTTC
V gene: TRBV6-2/TRBV6-3
J gene: TRBJ2-7
clone size: .
D gene: .

CDR3 protein: CASSQETGYGSYEQYF
CDR3 DNA: TGCGCCAGCAGCCAGGAGACAGGGTACGGTTCCTACGAGCAGTACTTC
V gene: TRBV4-3
J gene: TRBJ2-7
clone size: many
D gene: TRBD1

CDR3 protein: CASSSSGTEETQYF
CDR3 DNA: TGTGCCAGCAGTTCCTCCGGGACCGAAGAGACCCAGTACTTC
V gene: TRBV28
J gene: TRBJ2-5
clone size: .
D gene: .

CDR3 protein: CASSPPLRGTQYF
CDR3 DNA: TGTGCCAGCAGTCCCCCGCTTCGGGGCACCCAGTACTTC
V gene: TRBV28
J gene: TRBJ2-5
clone size: many
D gene: .

CDR3 protein: CASSGEGAGGYTF
CDR3 DNA: TGTGCCAGCAGCGGCGAAGGCGCAGGAGGCTACACCTTC
V gene: TRBV6-2/TRBV6-3
J gene: TRBJ1-2
clone size: many
D gene: .

CDR3 protein: CASSYSEPSPLHF
CDR3 DNA: TGTGCCAGCAGTTACTCGGAGCCCTCACCCCTCCACTTT
V gene: TRBV6-2/TRBV6-3
J gene: TRBJ1-6
clone size: many
D gene: .

CDR3 protein: CASSLLVRRLETQYF
CDR3 DNA: TGTGCCAGCAGTTTATTGGTACGGCGGTTGGAGACCCAGTACTTC
V gene: TRBV28
J gene: TRBJ2-5
clone size: many
D gene: .

CDR3 protein: CASMGRVEQYF
CDR3 DNA: TGTGCCAGCATGGGTAGGGTCGAGCAGTACTTC
V gene: TRBV6-2/TRBV6-3
J gene: TRBJ2-7
clone size: .
D gene: .

CDR3 protein: CASRATGNSGELFF
CDR3 DNA: TGTGCCAGCAGAGCCACAGGGAATTCGGGGGAGCTGTTTTTT
V gene: TRBV12-3/TRBV12-4
J gene: TRBJ2-2
clone size: .
D gene: .

CDR3 protein: CSARSLASYEQYF
CDR3 DNA: TGCAGTGCTAGATCGCTAGCGAGCTACGAGCAGTACTTC
V gene: TRBV20-1
J gene: TRBJ2-7
clone size: many
D gene: .

CDR3 protein: CASSQGPNSPLHF
CDR3 DNA: TGTGCCAGCAGCCAGGGGCCCAATTCACCCCTCCACTTT
V gene: TRBV3-1
J gene: TRBJ1-6
clone size: many
D gene: .

CDR3 protein: CASSYGWGIVSHF
CDR3 DNA: TGTGCCAGCAGTTACGGTTGGGGGATCGTCTCCCACTTT
V gene: TRBV6-2/TRBV6-3
J gene: TRBJ1-6
clone size: .
D gene: .

CDR3 protein: CASSRDGKSNQPQHF
CDR3 DNA: TGTGCCAGCAGCCGAGACGGGAAAAGCAATCAGCCCCAGCATTTT
V gene: TRBV12-3/TRBV12-4
J gene: TRBJ1-5
clone size: .
D gene: .

CDR3 protein: CASRDRTDNTGELFF
CDR3 DNA: TGTGCCAGCAGGGATCGGACGGACAACACCGGGGAGCTGTTTTTT
V gene: TRBV7-2
J gene: TRBJ2-2
clone size: many
D gene: .

CDR3 protein: CSVSGSFYEQYF
CDR3 DNA: TGCAGCGTTAGCGGGAGCTTCTACGAGCAGTACTTC
V gene: TRBV29-1
J gene: TRBJ2-7
clone size: .
D gene: TRBD2

CDR3 protein: CASRSGTSDYEQYF
CDR3 DNA: TGTGCCAGCAGATCCGGGACTAGCGACTACGAGCAGTACTTC
V gene: TRBV28
J gene: TRBJ2-7
clone size: .
D gene: TRBD2

CDR3 protein: CATSGRRDNGYTF
CDR3 DNA: TGTGCCACCAGTGGTCGACGGGACAATGGCTACACCTTC
V gene: TRBV24-1
J gene: TRBJ1-2
clone size: many
D gene: .

CDR3 protein: CASSQTGRGPEAFF
CDR3 DNA: TGTGCCAGCAGTCAAACAGGGAGAGGACCTGAAGCTTTCTTT
V gene: TRBV11-2
J gene: TRBJ1-1
clone size: many
D gene: .

CDR3 protein: CSAHGGQAYEQYF
CDR3 DNA: TGCAGTGCCCACGGGGGGCAGGCCTACGAGCAGTACTTC
V gene: TRBV20-1
J gene: TRBJ2-7
clone size: many
D gene: .

CDR3 protein: CASSYSIVGEMNTEAFF
CDR3 DNA: TGTGCCAGCAGTTACTCGATAGTAGGGGAAATGAACACTGAAGCTTTCTTT
V gene: TRBV6-2/TRBV6-3
J gene: TRBJ1-1
clone size: .
D gene: .

CDR3 protein: CASSFPSAGDQPQHF
CDR3 DNA: TGTGCCAGCAGCTTTCCCTCTGCAGGGGATCAGCCCCAGCATTTT
V gene: TRBV7-2
J gene: TRBJ1-5
clone size: many
D gene: .

CDR3 protein: CASSHPLGANYGYTF
CDR3 DNA: TGTGCCAGTAGTCACCCACTGGGGGCTAACTATGGCTACACCTTC
V gene: TRBV19
J gene: TRBJ1-2
clone size: .
D gene: .

CDR3 protein: CASSLDNSPLHF
CDR3 DNA: TGTGCCAGCAGCTTAGATAATTCACCCCTCCACTTT
V gene: TRBV7-9
J gene: TRBJ1-6
clone size: many
D gene: .

CDR3 protein: CSVEDEDRVVGYTF
CDR3 DNA: TGCAGCGTTGAAGATGAAGACAGGGTAGTAGGCTACACCTTC
V gene: TRBV29-1
J gene: TRBJ1-2
clone size: many
D gene: TRBD1

CDR3 protein: CASSSDGINGVTEAFF
CDR3 DNA: TGCGCCAGCAGCTCTGACGGGATCAACGGGGTGACTGAAGCTTTCTTT
V gene: TRBV5-1
J gene: TRBJ1-1
clone size: many
D gene: .

CDR3 protein: CASSFAGSSYEQYF
CDR3 DNA: TGTGCCAGCAGTTTCGCAGGAAGCTCCTACGAGCAGTACTTC
V gene: TRBV12-3/TRBV12-4
J gene: TRBJ2-7
clone size: many
D gene: .

CDR3 protein: CASSLTEGYEQYF
CDR3 DNA: TGTGCCAGCAGCTTAACCGAGGGCTACGAGCAGTACTTC
V gene: TRBV7-3
J gene: TRBJ2-7
clone size: .
D gene: .

CDR3 protein: CASSSGGGYGYTF
CDR3 DNA: TGTGCCAGCAGTTCAGGGGGTGGCTATGGCTACACCTTC
V gene: TRBV12-3/TRBV12-4
J gene: TRBJ1-2
clone size: .
D gene: TRBD1

CDR3 protein: CASSSTSGSPALEQCF
CDR3 DNA: TGTGCCAGCAGCTCGACTAGCGGGAGTCCGGCTCTCGAGCAGTGCTTC
V gene: TRBV11-2
J gene: TRBJ2-7
clone size: .
D gene: TRBD2

CDR3 protein: CASSFGQIQETQYF
CDR3 DNA: TGTGCCAGCAGTTTTGGACAGATCCAAGAGACCCAGTACTTC
V gene: TRBV28
J gene: TRBJ2-5
clone size: many
D gene: .

CDR3 protein: CASSLFNTEAFF
CDR3 DNA: TGTGCCAGCAGTTTATTTAACACTGAAGCTTTCTTT
V gene: TRBV28
J gene: TRBJ1-1
clone size: many
D gene: .

CDR3 protein: CASGVNLLSSGYTF
CDR3 DNA: TGTGCCAGCGGAGTAAATCTACTCTCATCTGGCTACACCTTC
V gene: TRBV28
J gene: TRBJ1-2
clone size: .
D gene: .

CDR3 protein: CASTRVLSGANVLTF
CDR3 DNA: TGTGCCAGCACCCGGGTTCTGTCTGGGGCCAACGTCCTGACTTTC
V gene: TRBV28
J gene: TRBJ2-6
clone size: few
D gene: .

CDR3 protein: CASSFIGGGRGYGYTF
CDR3 DNA: TGTGCCAGCAGTTTTATCGGGGGGGGGAGAGGATATGGCTACACCTTC
V gene: TRBV12-3/TRBV12-4
J gene: TRBJ1-2
clone size: .
D gene: .

CDR3 protein: CASSRTGAGETQYF
CDR3 DNA: TGTGCCAGCAGTAGAACAGGGGCGGGGGAGACCCAGTACTTC
V gene: TRBV6-2/TRBV6-3
J gene: TRBJ2-5
clone size: .
D gene: .

CDR3 protein: CASSSGSWAETQYF
CDR3 DNA: TGTGCCAGCAGTAGCGGGAGTTGGGCAGAGACCCAGTACTTC
V gene: TRBV11-2
J gene: TRBJ2-5
clone size: many
D gene: TRBD2

CDR3 protein: CSASEELSARPQHF
CDR3 DNA: TGCAGTGCTAGTGAGGAGCTGTCGGCTCGGCCCCAGCATTTT
V gene: TRBV20-1
J gene: TRBJ1-5
clone size: many
D gene: .

CDR3 protein: CASRAGQKAFF
CDR3 DNA: TGTGCCAGCAGGGCCGGACAGAAAGCTTTCTTT
V gene: TRBV6-5
J gene: TRBJ1-1
clone size: many
D gene: .

CDR3 protein: CASSNGGDSEAFF
CDR3 DNA: TGTGCCAGCAGTAACGGGGGGGACAGTGAAGCTTTCTTT
V gene: TRBV6-2/TRBV6-3
J gene: TRBJ1-1
clone size: .
D gene: TRBD1

CDR3 protein: CASSQGGLAGTYEQYF
CDR3 DNA: TGCGCCAGCAGCCAAGGAGGGCTAGCGGGAACATACGAGCAGTACTTC
V gene: TRBV4-1
J gene: TRBJ2-7
clone size: many
D gene: TRBD2

CDR3 protein: CASSLTPAGVGEQYF
CDR3 DNA: TGTGCCAGCAGCTTAACCCCGGCGGGAGTTGGCGAGCAGTACTTC
V gene: TRBV7-2
J gene: TRBJ2-7
clone size: .
D gene: TRBD2